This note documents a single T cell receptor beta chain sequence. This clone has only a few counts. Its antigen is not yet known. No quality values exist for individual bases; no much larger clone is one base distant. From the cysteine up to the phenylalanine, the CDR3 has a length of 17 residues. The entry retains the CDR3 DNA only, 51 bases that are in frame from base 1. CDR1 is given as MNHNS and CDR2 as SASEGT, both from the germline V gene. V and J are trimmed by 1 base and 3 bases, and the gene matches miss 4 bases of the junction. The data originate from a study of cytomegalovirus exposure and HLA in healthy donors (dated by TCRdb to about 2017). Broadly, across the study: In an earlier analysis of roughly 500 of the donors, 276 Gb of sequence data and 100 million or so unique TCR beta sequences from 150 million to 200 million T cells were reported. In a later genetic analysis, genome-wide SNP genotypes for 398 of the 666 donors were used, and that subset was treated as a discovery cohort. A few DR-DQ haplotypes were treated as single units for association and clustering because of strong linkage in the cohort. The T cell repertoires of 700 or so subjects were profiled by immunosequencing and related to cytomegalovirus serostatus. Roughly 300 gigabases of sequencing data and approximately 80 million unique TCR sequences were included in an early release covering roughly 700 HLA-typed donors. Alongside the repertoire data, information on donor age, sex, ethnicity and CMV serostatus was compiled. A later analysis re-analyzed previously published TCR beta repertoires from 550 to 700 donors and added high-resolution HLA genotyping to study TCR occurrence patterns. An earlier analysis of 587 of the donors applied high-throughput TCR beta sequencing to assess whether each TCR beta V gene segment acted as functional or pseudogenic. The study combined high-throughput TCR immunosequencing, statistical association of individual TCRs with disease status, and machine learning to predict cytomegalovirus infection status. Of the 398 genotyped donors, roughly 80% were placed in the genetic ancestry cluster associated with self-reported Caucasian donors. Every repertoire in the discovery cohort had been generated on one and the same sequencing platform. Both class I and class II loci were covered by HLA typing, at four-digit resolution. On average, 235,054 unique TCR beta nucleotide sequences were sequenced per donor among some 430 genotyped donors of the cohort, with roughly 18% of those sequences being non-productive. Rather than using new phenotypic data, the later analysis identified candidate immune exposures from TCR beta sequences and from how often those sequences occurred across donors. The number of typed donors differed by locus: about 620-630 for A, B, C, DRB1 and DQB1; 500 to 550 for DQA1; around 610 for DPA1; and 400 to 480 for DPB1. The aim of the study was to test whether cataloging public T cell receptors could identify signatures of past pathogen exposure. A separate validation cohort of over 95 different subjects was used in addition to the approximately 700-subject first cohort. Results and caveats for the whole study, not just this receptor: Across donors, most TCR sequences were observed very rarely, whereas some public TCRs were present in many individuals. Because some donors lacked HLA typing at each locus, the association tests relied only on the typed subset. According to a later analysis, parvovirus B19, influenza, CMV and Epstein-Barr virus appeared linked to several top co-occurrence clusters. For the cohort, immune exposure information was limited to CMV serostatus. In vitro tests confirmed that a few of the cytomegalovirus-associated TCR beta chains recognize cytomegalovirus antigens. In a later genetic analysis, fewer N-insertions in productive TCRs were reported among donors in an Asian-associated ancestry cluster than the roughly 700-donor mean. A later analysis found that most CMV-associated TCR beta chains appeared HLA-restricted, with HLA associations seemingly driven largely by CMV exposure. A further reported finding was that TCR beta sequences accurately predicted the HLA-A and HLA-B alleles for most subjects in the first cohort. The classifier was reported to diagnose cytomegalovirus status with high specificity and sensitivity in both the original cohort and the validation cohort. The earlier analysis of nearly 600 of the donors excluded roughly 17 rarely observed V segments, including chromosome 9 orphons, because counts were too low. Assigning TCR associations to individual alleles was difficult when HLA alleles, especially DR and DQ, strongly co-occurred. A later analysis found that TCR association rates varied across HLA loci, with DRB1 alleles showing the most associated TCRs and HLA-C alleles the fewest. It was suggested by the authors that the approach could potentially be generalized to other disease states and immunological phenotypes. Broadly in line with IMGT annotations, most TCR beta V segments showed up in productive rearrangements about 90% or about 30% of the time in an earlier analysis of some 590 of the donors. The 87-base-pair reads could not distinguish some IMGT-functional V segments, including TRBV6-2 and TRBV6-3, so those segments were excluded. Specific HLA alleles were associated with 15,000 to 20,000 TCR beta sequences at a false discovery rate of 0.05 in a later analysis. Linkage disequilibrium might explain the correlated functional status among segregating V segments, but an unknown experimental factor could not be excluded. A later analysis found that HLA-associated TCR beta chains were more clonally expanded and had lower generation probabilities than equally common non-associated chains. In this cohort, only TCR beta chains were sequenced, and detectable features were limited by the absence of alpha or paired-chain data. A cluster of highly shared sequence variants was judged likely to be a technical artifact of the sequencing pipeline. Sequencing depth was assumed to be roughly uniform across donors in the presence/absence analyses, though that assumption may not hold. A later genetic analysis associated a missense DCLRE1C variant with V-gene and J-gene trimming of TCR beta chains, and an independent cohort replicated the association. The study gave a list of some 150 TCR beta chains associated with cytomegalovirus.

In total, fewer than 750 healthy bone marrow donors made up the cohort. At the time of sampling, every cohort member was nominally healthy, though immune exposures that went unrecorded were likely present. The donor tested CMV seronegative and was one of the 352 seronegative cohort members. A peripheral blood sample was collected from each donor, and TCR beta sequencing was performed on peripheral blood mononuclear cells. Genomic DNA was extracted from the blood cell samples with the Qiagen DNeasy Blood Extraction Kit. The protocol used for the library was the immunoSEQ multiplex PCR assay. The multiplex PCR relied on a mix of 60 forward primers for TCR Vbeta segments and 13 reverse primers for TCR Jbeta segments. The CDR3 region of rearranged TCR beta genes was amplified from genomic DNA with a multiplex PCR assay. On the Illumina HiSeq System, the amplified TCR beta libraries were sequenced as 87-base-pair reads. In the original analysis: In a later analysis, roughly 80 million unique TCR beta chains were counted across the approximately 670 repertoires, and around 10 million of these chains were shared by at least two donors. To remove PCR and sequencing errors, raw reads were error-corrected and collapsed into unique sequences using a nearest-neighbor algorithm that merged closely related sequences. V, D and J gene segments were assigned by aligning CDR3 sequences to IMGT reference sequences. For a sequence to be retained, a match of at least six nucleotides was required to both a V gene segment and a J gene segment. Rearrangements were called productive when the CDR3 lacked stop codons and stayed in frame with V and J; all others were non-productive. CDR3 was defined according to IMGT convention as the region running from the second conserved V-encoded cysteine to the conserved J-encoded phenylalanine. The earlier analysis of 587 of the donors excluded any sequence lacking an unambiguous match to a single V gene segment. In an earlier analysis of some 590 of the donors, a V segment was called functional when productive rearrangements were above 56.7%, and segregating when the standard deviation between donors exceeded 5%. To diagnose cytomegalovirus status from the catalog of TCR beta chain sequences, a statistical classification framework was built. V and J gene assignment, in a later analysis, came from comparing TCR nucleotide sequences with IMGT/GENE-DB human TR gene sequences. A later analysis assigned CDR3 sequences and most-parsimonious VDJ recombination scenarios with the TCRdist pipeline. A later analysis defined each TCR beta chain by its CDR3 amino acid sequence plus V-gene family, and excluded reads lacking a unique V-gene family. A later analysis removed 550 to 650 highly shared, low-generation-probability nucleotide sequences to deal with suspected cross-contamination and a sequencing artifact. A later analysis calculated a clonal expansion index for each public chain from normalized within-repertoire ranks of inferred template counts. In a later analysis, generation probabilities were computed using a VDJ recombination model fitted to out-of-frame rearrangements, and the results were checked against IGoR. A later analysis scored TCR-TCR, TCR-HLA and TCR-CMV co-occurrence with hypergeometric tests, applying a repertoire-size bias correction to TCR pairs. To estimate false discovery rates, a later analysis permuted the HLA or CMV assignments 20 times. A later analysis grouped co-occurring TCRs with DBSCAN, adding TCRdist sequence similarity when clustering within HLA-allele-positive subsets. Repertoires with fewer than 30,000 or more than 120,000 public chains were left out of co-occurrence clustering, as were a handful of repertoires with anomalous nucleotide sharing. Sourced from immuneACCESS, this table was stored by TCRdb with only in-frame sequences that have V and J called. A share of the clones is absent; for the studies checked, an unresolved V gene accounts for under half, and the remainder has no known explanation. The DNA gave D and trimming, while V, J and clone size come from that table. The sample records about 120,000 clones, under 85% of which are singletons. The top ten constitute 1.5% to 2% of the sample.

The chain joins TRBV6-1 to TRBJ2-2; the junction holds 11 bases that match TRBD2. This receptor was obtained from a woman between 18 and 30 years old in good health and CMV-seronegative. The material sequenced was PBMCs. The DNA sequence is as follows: TGTGCCAGCAGTGAAGGCCGACTAGCGGGGTACACCGGGGAGCTGTTTTTT. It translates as CASSEGRLAGYTGELFF.